This TCR beta chain comes out of a study of cytomegalovirus exposure and HLA in healthy donors. The CDR3 loop spans 13 amino acids. The germline V gene has CDR1 SEHNR and CDR2 FQNEAQ (reference sequence). PCR involved 60 Vbeta and 13 Jbeta primers. The method was immunoSEQ multiplex PCR; TCRdb's version includes in-frame clones alone and lacks a portion of them. Of tens of thousands of clones detected, approximately 72% appear once; the ten largest clones hold approximately 50%. As regards this clone: A junction end diverges from the germline sequence, so it may reflect a read error.

The sequenced material came from PBMCs. The genes are TRBV7-9 and TRBJ2-5; perhaps TRBD1 as D (6 bases). The TCR comes from a man aged 50-60 years in good health and CMV-seropositive. The CDR3 is CSSSLGTGMVQYF. The CDR3 DNA sequence: TGTTCCAGCAGCCTAGGAACAGGGATGGTTCAGTACTTC.